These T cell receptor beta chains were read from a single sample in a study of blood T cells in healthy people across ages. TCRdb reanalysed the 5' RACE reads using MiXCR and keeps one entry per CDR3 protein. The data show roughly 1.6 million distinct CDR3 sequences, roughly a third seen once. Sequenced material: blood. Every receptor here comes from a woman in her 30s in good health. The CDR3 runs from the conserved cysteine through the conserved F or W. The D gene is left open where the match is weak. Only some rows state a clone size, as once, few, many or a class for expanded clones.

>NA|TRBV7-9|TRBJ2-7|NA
TGTGCCAGCAGCCGGGCCGAAGCTATCAGGTACTTC
CASSRAEAIRYF
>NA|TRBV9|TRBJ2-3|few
TGTGCCAGCAGCGTAGCTCAGGCGAAGGGAACAGATACGCAGTATTTT
CASSVAQAKGTDTQYF
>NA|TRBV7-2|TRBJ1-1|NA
TGTGCCAGCAGCTTAGGCTGGCAGGGGCGCTTGAACACTGAAGCTTTCTTT
CASSLGWQGRLNTEAFF
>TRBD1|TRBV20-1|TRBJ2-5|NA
TGCAGTGCAAACAGGGGGGAGCTACGAGAGACCCAGTACTTC
CSANRGELRETQYF
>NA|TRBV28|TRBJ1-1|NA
TGTGCCAGCAGCCCCATCCTTCTTCGGGTTAACACTGAAGCTTTCTTT
CASSPILLRVNTEAFF
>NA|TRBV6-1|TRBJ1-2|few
TGTGCCAGCAGTGAATCCAACAGCAACTATGGCTACACCTTC
CASSESNSNYGYTF
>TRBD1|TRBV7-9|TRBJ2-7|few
TGTGCCAGCAGCTTACCCAAGACCGGGACAGGGGGCCACGAGCAGTACTTC
CASSLPKTGTGGHEQYF
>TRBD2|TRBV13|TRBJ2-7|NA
TGTGCCAGCAGCTTAGAATCCCTTGGGGCTAGCGGGGGGTACGAGCAGTACTTC
CASSLESLGASGGYEQYF
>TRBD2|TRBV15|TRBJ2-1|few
TGTGCCACCAGCACAAGGACTAGCGAGGCCTACAATGAGCAGTTCTTC
CATSTRTSEAYNEQFF
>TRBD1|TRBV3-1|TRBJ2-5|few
TGTGCCAGCAGCCAAGATTGGACAGGGGAAGAGACCCAGTACTTC
CASSQDWTGEETQYF
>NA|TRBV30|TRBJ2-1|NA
TGTGCCGGACGTACCAGGAGATCCTACAATGAGCAGTTCTTC
CAGRTRRSYNEQFF
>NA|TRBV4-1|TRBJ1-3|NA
TGCGCCAGCAGCCAAGATCAGTCCCCTACGGGAAACACCATATATTTT
CASSQDQSPTGNTIYF
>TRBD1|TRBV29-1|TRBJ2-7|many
TGCAGCGTTGATACCACCGGGACAGGGGGCGCCGAGCAGTACTTC
CSVDTTGTGGAEQYF
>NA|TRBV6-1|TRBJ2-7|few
TGTGCCAGCTACGGGGCGGGAAGGGGCGAGCAGTACTTC
CASYGAGRGEQYF
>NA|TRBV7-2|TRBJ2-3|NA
TGTGCCAGCAGCTTCTACGCGGGCTGGGACACAGATACGCAGTATTTT
CASSFYAGWDTDTQYF
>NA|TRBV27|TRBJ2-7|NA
TGTGCCAGCAGTTTGCGGAGAAGCAGGAATCTCTACGAGCAGTACTTC
CASSLRRSRNLYEQYF
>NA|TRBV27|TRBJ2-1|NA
TGTGCCAGCGCACAGGCATCCTACAATGAGCAGTTCTTC
CASAQASYNEQFF
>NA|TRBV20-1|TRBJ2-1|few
TGCAGTGCTAGAGGTGGTGTGGGACTGTTCGATGAGCAGTTCTTC
CSARGGVGLFDEQFF
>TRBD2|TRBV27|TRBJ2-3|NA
TGTGCCAGCAGTTTATATAGCGGGAGTGGGGATACGCAGTATTTT
CASSLYSGSGDTQYF
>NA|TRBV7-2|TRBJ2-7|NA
TGTGCCAGCAGCCCCAGCAGCTCAGGGATCTTCGAGCAGTACTTC
CASSPSSSGIFEQYF
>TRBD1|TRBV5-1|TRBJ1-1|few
TGCGCCAGCAGCGGGGGGGACAGCATGAACACTGAAGCTTTCTTT
CASSGGDSMNTEAFF
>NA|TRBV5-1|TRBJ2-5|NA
TGCGCCAGCAGCCCTATGCAAGGGGGGGAAGAGACCCAGTACTTC
CASSPMQGGEETQYF
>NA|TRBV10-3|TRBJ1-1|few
TGTGCCATCAGTCATGTGAACACTGAAGCTTTCTTT
CAISHVNTEAFF
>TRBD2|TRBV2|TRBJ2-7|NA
TGTGCCGGCAGCATAGGGACTAGCGGAGCCTACGAGCAGTACTTC
CAGSIGTSGAYEQYF
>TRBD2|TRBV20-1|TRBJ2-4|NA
TGCAGTGCTACCCAACTAGCGGGGGGAGCCAAAAACATTCAGTACTTC
CSATQLAGGAKNIQYF
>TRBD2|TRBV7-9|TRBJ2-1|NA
TGTGCCAGCAGCGAACTAGCGGTTCTGTCCTACAATGAGCAGTTCTTC
CASSELAVLSYNEQFF
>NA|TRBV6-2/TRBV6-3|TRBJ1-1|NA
TGTGCCAGCATCGACGTAAGCGCTGAAGCTTTCTTT
CASIDVSAEAFF
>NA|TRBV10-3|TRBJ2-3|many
TGTGCCATCAGTGGAGCGGCCGAAGATACGCAGTATTTT
CAISGAAEDTQYF
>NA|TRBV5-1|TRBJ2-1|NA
TGCGCCAGCAGCTTGGCGGAGTCAGAGGGAGATGAGCAGTTCTTC
CASSLAESEGDEQFF
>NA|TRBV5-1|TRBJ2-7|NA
TGCGCCAGCAGCTCCTTAAAGGGAGGTCCCTACGAGCAGTACTTC
CASSSLKGGPYEQYF
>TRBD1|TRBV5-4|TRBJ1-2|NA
TGTGCCAGCAGCACCCCACTGGAGGACAGGGTCGGTGGCTACACCTTC
CASSTPLEDRVGGYTF
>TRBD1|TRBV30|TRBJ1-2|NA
TGTGCCTGGAGTGTACAGGGGCCCAGAGGGGGCTACACCTTC
CAWSVQGPRGGYTF
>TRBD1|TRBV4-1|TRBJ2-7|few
TGCGCCAGCAGCCACCTTGAATCGGGGACAGAGCCCTACGAGCAGTACTTC
CASSHLESGTEPYEQYF
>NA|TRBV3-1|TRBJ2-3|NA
TGTGCCAGCAGCCAAGATTTAAGCACGCAGTATTTT
CASSQDLSTQYF
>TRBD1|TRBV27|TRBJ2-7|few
TGTGCCAGCAGTTTAATTGGACAGGGGACGACTGGGTACGAGCAGTACTTC
CASSLIGQGTTGYEQYF
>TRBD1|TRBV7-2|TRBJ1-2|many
TGTGCCAGCAGCTTAGGGGGTAGGGGGCGGACTAATGGCTACACCTTC
CASSLGGRGRTNGYTF
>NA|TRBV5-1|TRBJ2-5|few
TGCGCCAGCAGCTTGGCCCGGGACTCCGTTCTAGAGACCCAGTACTTC
CASSLARDSVLETQYF
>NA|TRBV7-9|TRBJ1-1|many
TGTGCCAGCAGCTTTAGTCGGGGGGGTGATGATGAAGCTTTCTTT
CASSFSRGGDDEAFF
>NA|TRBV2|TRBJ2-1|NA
TGTGCCAGCAGTGAATCGGCCAGAAGGGTTTACAATGAGCAGTTCTTC
CASSESARRVYNEQFF
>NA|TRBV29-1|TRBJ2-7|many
TGCAGCGGGGGGGACGGACCCTACGAGCAGTACTTC
CSGGDGPYEQYF
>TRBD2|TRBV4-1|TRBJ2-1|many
TGCGCCAGCAGCCAAGAAGGAGCGGGAGTAGCGGGGCGTGAGCAGTTCTTC
CASSQEGAGVAGREQFF
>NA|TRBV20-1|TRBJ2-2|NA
TGCAGTGCTACCGCCCAGGGGCGAAGAACCGGGGAGCTGTTTTTT
CSATAQGRRTGELFF
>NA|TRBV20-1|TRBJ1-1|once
TGCAGTGCTACCCAGAGCGGGGTCACTGAAGCTTTCTTT
CSATQSGVTEAFF
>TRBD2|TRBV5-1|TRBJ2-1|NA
TGTGCCAGCAGCTCGGGACTAGCGGGAGCCGATGAGCAGTTCTTC
CASSSGLAGADEQFF
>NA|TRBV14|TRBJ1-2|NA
TGTGCCAGCAGCCCTCATGAGGGAGGCCCCACTTACACCTTC
CASSPHEGGPTYTF
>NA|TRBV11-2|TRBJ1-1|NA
TGTGCCAGCAGCGTCAACCCGGGCGAAGACACTGAAGCTTTCTTT
CASSVNPGEDTEAFF
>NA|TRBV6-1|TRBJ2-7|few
TGTGCCAGCAGTGAAAGGGCACGGGTGCGCGAGCAGTACTTC
CASSERARVREQYF
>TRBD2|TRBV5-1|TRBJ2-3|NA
TGCGCCAGCAGCGAGAGCGGGGGGGATAATACGCAGTATTTT
CASSESGGDNTQYF
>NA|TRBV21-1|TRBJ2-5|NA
TGTGCCAGCAGCATCACCAGCCAAGAGACCCAGTACTTC
CASSITSQETQYF
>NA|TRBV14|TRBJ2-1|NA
TGTGCCAGCAGCAGGGGGGAGAGCCCCTACAATGAGCAGTTCTTC
CASSRGESPYNEQFF